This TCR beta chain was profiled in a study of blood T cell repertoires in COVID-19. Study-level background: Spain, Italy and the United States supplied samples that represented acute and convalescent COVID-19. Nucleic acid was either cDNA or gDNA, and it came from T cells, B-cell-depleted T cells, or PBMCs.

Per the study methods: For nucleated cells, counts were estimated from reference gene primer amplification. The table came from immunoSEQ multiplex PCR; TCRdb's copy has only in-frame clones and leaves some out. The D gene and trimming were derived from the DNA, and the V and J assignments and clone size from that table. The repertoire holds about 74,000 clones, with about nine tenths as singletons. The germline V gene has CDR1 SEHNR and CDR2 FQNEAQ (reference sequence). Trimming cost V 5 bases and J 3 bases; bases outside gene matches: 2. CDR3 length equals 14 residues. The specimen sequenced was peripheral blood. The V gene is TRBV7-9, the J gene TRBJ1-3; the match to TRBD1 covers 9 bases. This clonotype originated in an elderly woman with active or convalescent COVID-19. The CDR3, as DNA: TGTGCCAGCAGCGGACAGGGGTATGGAAACACCATATATTTT. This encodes CASSGQGYGNTIYF.